A selection of T cell receptor beta chains follows, all from one sample in a study of a mutant IDH1 vaccine in newly diagnosed glioma. These receptors' targets are unknown. Here immunoSEQ multiplex PCR was the method, and the copy in TCRdb shows in-frame clones only, minus some. Altogether roughly 32,000 clones are present, 79% being singletons, with the ten largest covering 9.3%. The sample was PBMCs, taken from a glioma patient whose treatment included an IDH1 peptide vaccine. Receptors originate from a woman in her twenties or thirties with glioma. Some clones in this sample may be carry-over from other donors' samples. CDR3s include the opening cysteine and the closing phenylalanine or tryptophan. The order of the fields is CDR3 protein, CDR3 DNA, clone size, D gene, J gene, V gene. The D gene is left open where the match is weak. Size is stated for part of the rows, as once, few or many counts, or as a class when the clone is expanded.

cdr3_aa: CSVGQGSDTEAFF; cdr3_nt: TGCAGCGTCGGACAGGGTTCGGACACTGAAGCTTTCTTT; clone_size: NA; d_call: TRBD1; j_call: TRBJ1-1; v_call: TRBV29-1
cdr3_aa: CASTGAAGELFF; cdr3_nt: TGTGCCAGTACGGGGGCGGCCGGGGAGCTGTTTTTT; clone_size: NA; d_call: NA; j_call: TRBJ2-2; v_call: TRBV19
cdr3_aa: CASSADQRNTEAFF; cdr3_nt: TGTGCCAGCAGCGCCGACCAAAGGAACACTGAAGCTTTCTTT; clone_size: NA; d_call: NA; j_call: TRBJ1-1; v_call: TRBV5-4
cdr3_aa: CASSFQGLKNTEAFF; cdr3_nt: TGTGCCAGCAGCTTTCAGGGGCTAAAGAACACTGAAGCTTTCTTT; clone_size: few; d_call: NA; j_call: TRBJ1-1; v_call: TRBV5-6
cdr3_aa: CASSLSSDTQYF; cdr3_nt: TGTGCCAGCAGCTTAAGCTCAGATACCCAGTACTTC; clone_size: NA; d_call: NA; j_call: TRBJ2-5; v_call: TRBV7-9
cdr3_aa: CASSQRGGYGYTF; cdr3_nt: TGTGCCAGCAGCCAAAGGGGCGGCTATGGCTACACCTTC; clone_size: NA; d_call: NA; j_call: TRBJ1-2; v_call: TRBV14
cdr3_aa: CAWSPLLNTEAFF; cdr3_nt: TGTGCCTGGAGCCCCCTATTGAACACTGAAGCTTTCTTT; clone_size: few; d_call: NA; j_call: TRBJ1-1; v_call: TRBV30
cdr3_aa: CASSKGTGGAYEQYF; cdr3_nt: TGTGCCAGCAGCAAAGGGACGGGCGGAGCCTACGAGCAGTACTTC; clone_size: NA; d_call: NA; j_call: TRBJ2-7; v_call: TRBV21-1
cdr3_aa: CASTPTGVNTEAFF; cdr3_nt: TGTGCCAGCACCCCGACAGGGGTGAACACTGAAGCTTTCTTT; clone_size: NA; d_call: TRBD1; j_call: TRBJ1-1; v_call: TRBV5-6
cdr3_aa: CAISRWDGYTF; cdr3_nt: TGTGCCATCTCCCGGTGGGACGGCTACACCTTC; clone_size: NA; d_call: NA; j_call: TRBJ1-2; v_call: TRBV19
cdr3_aa: CASSPGSETYNEQFF; cdr3_nt: TGTGCCAGCAGCCCAGGGTCAGAAACTTACAATGAGCAGTTCTTC; clone_size: medium-sized; d_call: NA; j_call: TRBJ2-1; v_call: TRBV5-4
cdr3_aa: CASSQEGRGRAAYEQYF; cdr3_nt: TGCGCCAGCAGCCAAGAAGGGAGGGGACGGGCAGCCTACGAGCAGTACTTC; clone_size: NA; d_call: TRBD2; j_call: TRBJ2-7; v_call: TRBV4-1
cdr3_aa: CASSSSELRADTQYF; cdr3_nt: TGTGCCAGCAGCTCCAGTGAACTGAGAGCAGATACGCAGTATTTT; clone_size: NA; d_call: NA; j_call: TRBJ2-3; v_call: TRBV7-8
cdr3_aa: CASSQGGGTSGTDTQYF; cdr3_nt: TGTGCCAGCAGCCAAGGTGGAGGGACTAGCGGCACAGATACGCAGTATTTT; clone_size: NA; d_call: TRBD2; j_call: TRBJ2-3; v_call: TRBV14
cdr3_aa: CASSYDRDFSYEQYF; cdr3_nt: TGTGCCAGCAGTTACGACCGGGACTTCTCCTACGAGCAGTACTTC; clone_size: NA; d_call: NA; j_call: TRBJ2-7; v_call: TRBV6-5
cdr3_aa: CASSVGTGGYNEQFF; cdr3_nt: TGTGCCAGCAGCGTAGGAACAGGGGGCTACAATGAGCAGTTCTTC; clone_size: NA; d_call: TRBD1; j_call: TRBJ2-1; v_call: TRBV9
cdr3_aa: CASSYGGGAAEAFF; cdr3_nt: TGTGCCAGTAGTTACGGAGGGGGCGCGGCTGAAGCTTTCTTT; clone_size: NA; d_call: TRBD1; j_call: TRBJ1-1; v_call: TRBV6-6
cdr3_aa: CASSAPGSISYEQYF; cdr3_nt: TGTGCCAGCAGTGCCCCGGGATCCATCTCCTACGAGCAGTACTTC; clone_size: NA; d_call: NA; j_call: TRBJ2-7; v_call: TRBV28
cdr3_aa: CASSRPPHSDGYTF; cdr3_nt: TGTGCCAGCTCCCGGCCACCGCATTCGGATGGCTACACCTTC; clone_size: NA; d_call: NA; j_call: TRBJ1-2; v_call: TRBV18
cdr3_aa: CAEQGDTEAFF; cdr3_nt: TGTGCGGAACAGGGGGACACTGAAGCTTTCTTT; clone_size: few; d_call: TRBD1; j_call: TRBJ1-1; v_call: TRBV30
cdr3_aa: CAISGPEVDIQYF; cdr3_nt: TGTGCCATCAGTGGACCAGAGGTTGACATTCAGTACTTC; clone_size: NA; d_call: NA; j_call: TRBJ2-4; v_call: TRBV10-3
cdr3_aa: CASSQGQGRHYGYTF; cdr3_nt: TGTGCCAGCAGCCAGGGACAGGGGAGGCACTATGGCTACACCTTC; clone_size: NA; d_call: TRBD1; j_call: TRBJ1-2; v_call: TRBV7-9
cdr3_aa: CASSLGTDEQYF; cdr3_nt: TGTGCCAGCTCACTAGGGACCGACGAGCAGTACTTC; clone_size: NA; d_call: NA; j_call: TRBJ2-7; v_call: TRBV18
cdr3_aa: CASSVSGGYGYTF; cdr3_nt: TGTGCCAGCAGTGTGTCAGGGGGCTATGGCTACACCTTC; clone_size: NA; d_call: TRBD1; j_call: TRBJ1-2; v_call: TRBV2
cdr3_aa: CASSPGDNYGYTF; cdr3_nt: TGTGCCAGCAGCCCAGGGGACAACTATGGCTACACCTTC; clone_size: NA; d_call: NA; j_call: TRBJ1-2; v_call: TRBV7-9
cdr3_aa: CASIFGRLGNTEAFF; cdr3_nt: TGCGCCAGCATCTTTGGACGGTTGGGCAACACTGAAGCTTTCTTT; clone_size: once; d_call: NA; j_call: TRBJ1-1; v_call: TRBV10-2